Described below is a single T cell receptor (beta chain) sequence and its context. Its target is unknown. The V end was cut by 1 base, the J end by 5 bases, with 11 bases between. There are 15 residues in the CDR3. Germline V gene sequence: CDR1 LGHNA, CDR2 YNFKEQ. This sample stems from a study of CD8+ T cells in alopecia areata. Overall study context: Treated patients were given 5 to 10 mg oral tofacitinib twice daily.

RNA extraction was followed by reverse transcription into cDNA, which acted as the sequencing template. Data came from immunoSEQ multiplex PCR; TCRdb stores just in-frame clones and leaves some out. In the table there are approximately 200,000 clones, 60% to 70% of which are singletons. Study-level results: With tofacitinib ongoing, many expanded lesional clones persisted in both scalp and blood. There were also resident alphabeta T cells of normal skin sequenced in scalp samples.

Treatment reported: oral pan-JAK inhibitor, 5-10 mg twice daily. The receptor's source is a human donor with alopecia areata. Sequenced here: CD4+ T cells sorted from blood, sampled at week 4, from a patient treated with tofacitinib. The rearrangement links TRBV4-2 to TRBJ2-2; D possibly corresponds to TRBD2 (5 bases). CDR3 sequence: CASSQAQTSTGELFF. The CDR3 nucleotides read TGTGCCAGCAGCCAAGCCCAAACTAGTACCGGGGAGCTGTTTTTT.